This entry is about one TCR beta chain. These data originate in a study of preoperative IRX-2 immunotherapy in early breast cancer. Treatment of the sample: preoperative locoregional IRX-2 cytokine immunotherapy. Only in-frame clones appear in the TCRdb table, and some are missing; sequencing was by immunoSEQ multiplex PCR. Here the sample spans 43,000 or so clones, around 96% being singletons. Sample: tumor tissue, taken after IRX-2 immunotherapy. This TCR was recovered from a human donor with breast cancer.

The CDR3 DNA follows: TGCGCCAGCAGCTTGGCCGCGCGTGGGGAGCTGTTTTTT. It codes for CASSLAARGELFF. The chain recombines TRBV5-1 with TRBJ2-2; D call uncertain. CDR1 is SGHRS, CDR2 YFSETQ, per germline. V gave up 0 bases and J gave up 8 bases, with 8 bases separating them. CDR3 length: 13 residues. Using reference TRBV5-1 and TRBJ2-2 for the parts outside the CDR3, the full variable domain is KAGVTQTPRYLIKTRGQQVTLSCSPISGHRSVSWYQQTPGQGLQFLFEYFSETQRNKGNFPGRFSGRQFSNSRSEMNVSTLELGDSALYLCASSLAARGELFFGEGSRLTVL.